This T cell receptor (beta chain) appears in the sequencing data of a study of OX40 agonist ivuxolimab in advanced cancers. For the study at large: Patients received ivuxolimab, an intravenous treatment, every 2 weeks at 0.01 to 10 mg/kg. Dose-escalation subjects each had hepatocellular carcinoma, melanoma, renal cell or head and neck cancer.

Regarding the study as a whole: Clonal expansion from baseline to week 6 occurred in both CD4+ and CD8+ T cells.

Measured with immunoSEQ multiplex PCR; TCRdb has only the in-frame clones, and not every one. Of 20,000 to 30,000 clones detected, 65% to 90% appear once; the ten largest clones hold roughly 42%. A remark on this clone: Its antigen is still unknown.

V was clipped by 6 bases and J by 0 bases, with 15 bases between them. Germline V gives CDR1 KGHSH, CDR2 LQKENI. CDR3 length equals 16 residues. V is TRBV18 and J is TRBJ2-1, with a possible D match to TRBD2 (5 bases). The source of this sequence is an adult with an advanced solid tumor such as melanoma, head and neck, liver or kidney cancer. Sequencing was performed on CD4+ or CD8+ T cells sorted from blood, taken in a trial of the OX40 agonist ivuxolimab. CDR3 loop: CASSWGAYPSYNEQFF. The CDR3 region has the DNA TGTGCCAGCTCCTGGGGAGCTTACCCCTCCTACAATGAGCAGTTCTTC.